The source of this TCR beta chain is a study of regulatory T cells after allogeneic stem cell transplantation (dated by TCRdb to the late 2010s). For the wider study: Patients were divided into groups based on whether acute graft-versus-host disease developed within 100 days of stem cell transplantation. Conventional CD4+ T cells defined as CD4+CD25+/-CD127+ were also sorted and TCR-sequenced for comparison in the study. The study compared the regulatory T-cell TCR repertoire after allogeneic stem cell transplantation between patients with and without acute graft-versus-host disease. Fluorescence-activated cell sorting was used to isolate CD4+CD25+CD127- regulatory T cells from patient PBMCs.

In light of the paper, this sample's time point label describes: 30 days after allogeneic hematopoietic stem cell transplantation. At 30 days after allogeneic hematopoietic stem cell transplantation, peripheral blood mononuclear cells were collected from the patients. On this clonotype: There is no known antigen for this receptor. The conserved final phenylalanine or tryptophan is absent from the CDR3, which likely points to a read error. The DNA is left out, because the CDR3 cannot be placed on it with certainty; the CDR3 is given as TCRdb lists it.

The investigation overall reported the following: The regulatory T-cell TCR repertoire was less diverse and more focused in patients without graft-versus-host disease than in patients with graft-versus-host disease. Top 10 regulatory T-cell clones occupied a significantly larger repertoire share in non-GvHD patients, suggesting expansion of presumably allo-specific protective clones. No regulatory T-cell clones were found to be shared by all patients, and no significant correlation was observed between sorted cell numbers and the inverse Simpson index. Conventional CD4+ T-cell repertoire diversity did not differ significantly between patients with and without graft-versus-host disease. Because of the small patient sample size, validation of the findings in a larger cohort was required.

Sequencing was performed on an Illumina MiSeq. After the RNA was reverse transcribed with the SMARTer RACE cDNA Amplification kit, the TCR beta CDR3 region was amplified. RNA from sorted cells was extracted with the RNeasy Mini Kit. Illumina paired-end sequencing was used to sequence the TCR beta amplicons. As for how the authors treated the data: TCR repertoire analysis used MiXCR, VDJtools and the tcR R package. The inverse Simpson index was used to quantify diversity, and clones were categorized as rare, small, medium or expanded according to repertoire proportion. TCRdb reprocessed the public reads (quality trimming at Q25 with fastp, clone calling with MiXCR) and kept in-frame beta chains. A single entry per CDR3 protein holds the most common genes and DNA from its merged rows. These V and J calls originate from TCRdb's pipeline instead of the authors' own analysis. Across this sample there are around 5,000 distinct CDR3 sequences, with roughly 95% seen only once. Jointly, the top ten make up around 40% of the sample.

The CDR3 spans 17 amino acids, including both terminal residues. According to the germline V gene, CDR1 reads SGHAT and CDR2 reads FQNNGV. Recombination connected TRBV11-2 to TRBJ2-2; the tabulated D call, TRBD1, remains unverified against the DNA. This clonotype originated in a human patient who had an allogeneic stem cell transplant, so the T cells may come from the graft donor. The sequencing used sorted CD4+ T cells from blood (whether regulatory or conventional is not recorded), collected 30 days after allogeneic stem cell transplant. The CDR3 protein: CGSSWSVGGRGHGELYD.